These T cell receptor beta chains were read from a single sample in a study of relationships among human T cell subsets. TCRdb independently ran MiXCR on the multiplex PCR reads; one entry per CDR3 protein. The sample records approximately 14,000 distinct CDR3 sequences, about 60% being singletons. The sample taken for sequencing was Tregs sorted from blood. These receptors came from a middle-aged man in good health. CDR3s include the opening cysteine and the closing phenylalanine or tryptophan. Fields, in order: V gene, J gene, D gene, clone size, CDR3 DNA, CDR3 protein. The D gene is left open where the match is weak. Size tells how often a clone was seen (once, few, many) or the class of an expanded clone, and some rows leave it out.

>TRBV19|TRBJ2-1|.|.
TGTGCCAGTAGTGGCGAAAGGGGACTTCTCTCATCCAATGAGCAGTTCTTC
CASSGERGLLSSNEQFF
>TRBV5-1|TRBJ2-3|.|.
TGCGCCAGCAGCCCCAGGGTGATAGCGGCTCCAGATACGCAGTATTTT
CASSPRVIAAPDTQYF
>TRBV28|TRBJ2-7|TRBD1|once
TGTGCCAGCAGTTTATTCCCGGGACAGAACTACGAGCAGTACTTC
CASSLFPGQNYEQYF
>TRBV28|TRBJ2-2|.|few
TGTGCCAGCAGTTTTGGGGGCACCGGGGAGCTGTTTTTT
CASSFGGTGELFF
>TRBV28|TRBJ1-1|.|.
TGTGCCAGCAGTTTGGTCGCCCGCACTGAAGCTTTCTTT
CASSLVARTEAFF
>TRBV14|TRBJ1-4|TRBD1|few
TGTGCCAGCAGCCCCCGGGACAGGGACGGCGAAAAACTGTTTTTT
CASSPRDRDGEKLFF
>TRBV19|TRBJ1-2|.|.
TGTGCCAGTAGTCTTACAGGGTCTTCCGGCTACACCTTC
CASSLTGSSGYTF
>TRBV7-9|TRBJ2-3|.|.
TGTGCCAGCAGTTCTGGCCCTCTCACAGATACGCAGTATTTT
CASSSGPLTDTQYF
>TRBV20-1|TRBJ2-6|.|.
TGCAGTGCGTATCACTCTGGGGCCAACGTCCTGACTTTC
CSAYHSGANVLTF
>TRBV24-1|TRBJ2-1|.|.
TGTGCCACCAGTCGAACTGACAATGAGCAGTTCTTC
CATSRTDNEQFF
>TRBV6-5|TRBJ2-6|.|.
TGTGCCAGCAGGATAGGTTCTGGGGCCAACGTCCTGACTTTC
CASRIGSGANVLTF
>TRBV10-2|TRBJ2-3|TRBD2|.
TGCGCCAGCGTCCGGACTAGCGGGAGACTCGCAGATACGCAGTATTTT
CASVRTSGRLADTQYF
>TRBV29-1|TRBJ2-1|.|.
TGCAGCGTCGGAGTCGGGTCCTACAATGAGCAGTTCTTC
CSVGVGSYNEQFF
>TRBV28|TRBJ2-7|TRBD2|.
TGTGCCAGCAGTTTAATGAGCGGGACGCCCAAGCAGTACTTC
CASSLMSGTPKQYF
>TRBV7-9|TRBJ2-3|.|few
TGTGCCAGCAGCCAGAGTGATACGCAGTATTTT
CASSQSDTQYF
>TRBV12-3/TRBV12-4|TRBJ2-7|.|.
TGTGCCAGCAGTCTCAGTCCCGGGGTGGGCGAGCAGTACTTC
CASSLSPGVGEQYF
>TRBV12-3/TRBV12-4|TRBJ1-1|.|.
TGTGCCAGCAGTTTTGACAGAAACACTGAAGCTTTCTTT
CASSFDRNTEAFF
>TRBV11-2|TRBJ2-2|.|.
TGTGCCAGCAGCTTATCGGCGGGGCGGAACACCGGGGAGCTGTTTTTT
CASSLSAGRNTGELFF
>TRBV28|TRBJ2-1|.|few
TGTGCCAGCAGTGAGACAGGTGGTGAGCAGTTCTTC
CASSETGGEQFF
>TRBV5-8|TRBJ2-1|TRBD1|few
TGTGCCAGCGGTTTGGGACAGGGTACTTTTCGGCAGTTCTTC
CASGLGQGTFRQFF
>TRBV27|TRBJ1-2|.|.
TGTGCCAGCAGTGGGAGGGTGGGAGGCTACACCTTC
CASSGRVGGYTF
>TRBV11-2|TRBJ2-3|.|.
TGTGCCAGCAGCTTTGGCGGCCTTAAGGGGGATACGCAGTATTTT
CASSFGGLKGDTQYF
>TRBV27|TRBJ2-3|TRBD1|.
TGTGCCAGCAGGGCGCTGGACAGGGGACCCACAGATACGCAGTATTTT
CASRALDRGPTDTQYF
>TRBV30|TRBJ2-1|TRBD2|.
TGTGCCTGGAGTGCTCTTGCGGGAGGGCCAAGACCTGAGCAGTTCTTC
CAWSALAGGPRPEQFF
>TRBV5-1|TRBJ2-3|.|few
TGCGCCAGCAGACCCAGCCCGTCTAACACGGATACGCAGTATTTT
CASRPSPSNTDTQYF
>TRBV5-5|TRBJ1-6|TRBD1|few
TGTGCCAGCAGCTTGGAAGGGGGCAATTCACCCCTCCACTTT
CASSLEGGNSPLHF
>TRBV28|TRBJ2-7|.|few
TGTGCCAGCAGTTGGCGAACAGGGTACGAGCAGTACTTC
CASSWRTGYEQYF
>TRBV20-1|TRBJ2-7|TRBD2|.
TGCAGCGCTAGGGAACCGGGGACGGGGGGGCTCGAGCAGTACTTC
CSAREPGTGGLEQYF
>TRBV12-3/TRBV12-4|TRBJ2-1|.|few
TGTGCCAGCAAGAACAGCAGCTCCTACAATGAGCAGTTCTTC
CASKNSSSYNEQFF
>TRBV28|TRBJ2-1|TRBD2|.
TGTGCCAGCAGTTCAACGCCCCGTTATGGCGGGAGCTCCTACAATGAGCAGTTCTTC
CASSSTPRYGGSSYNEQFF
>TRBV20-1|TRBJ2-1|TRBD2|.
TGCAGTGCTAGGCCGAAAGCGGGAGGCTACAATGAGCAGTTCTTC
CSARPKAGGYNEQFF
>TRBV10-3|TRBJ2-1|.|.
TGTGCCATCAGCCCTAAGAAGAATGAGCAGTTCTTC
CAISPKKNEQFF
>TRBV4-1|TRBJ2-1|.|few
TGCGCCAGCAGCCAACAGGGAAGGGGCGTTGAGCAGTTCTTC
CASSQQGRGVEQFF
>TRBV14|TRBJ1-1|.|.
TGTGCCAGCAGCCAAGATATGGACTTGTCGGCTTTCTTT
CASSQDMDLSAFF
>TRBV28|TRBJ2-7|.|.
TGTGCCAGCAGTTTGGGGGCCTGGGAGCAGTACTTC
CASSLGAWEQYF
>TRBV4-1|TRBJ2-3|.|.
TGCGCCAGCAGCCAGGGTGCGATGGCAGATACGCAGTATTTT
CASSQGAMADTQYF
>TRBV13|TRBJ2-5|.|.
TGTGCCAGCAGACGTACACGGGAAGCCCAAGAGACCCAGTACTTC
CASRRTREAQETQYF
>TRBV12-3/TRBV12-4|TRBJ2-7|TRBD1|few
TGTGCCAGCAGTTTCCACCGGGACAGGGGTTCCTACGAGCAGTACTTC
CASSFHRDRGSYEQYF
>TRBV20-1|TRBJ1-2|TRBD1|few
TGCAGTGCTAGACTTTCCGGGACAGGGGGAAACTATGGCTACACCTTC
CSARLSGTGGNYGYTF
>TRBV7-8|TRBJ2-7|.|.
TGTGCCAGCAGCTCGTGGGGGCAGGGAGTTTCTACTAACGAGCAGTACTTC
CASSSWGQGVSTNEQYF
>TRBV27|TRBJ2-5|TRBD2|.
TGTGCCAGCAGTTCCGGGACTAGCGGGAGTCGTTGGGAGACCCAGTACTTC
CASSSGTSGSRWETQYF
>TRBV10-3|TRBJ2-3|TRBD2|few
TGTGCCATCAGGGAGCGGGAGGTTCAAGATACGCAGTATTTT
CAIREREVQDTQYF
>TRBV28|TRBJ1-1|.|.
TGTGCCAGCAGTTTACCCTTTGGGTTCACTGAAGCTTTCTTT
CASSLPFGFTEAFF
>TRBV18|TRBJ2-7|.|.
TGTGCCAGCTCACCCCTACAGGGCAGTTCCTCCGAGCAGTACTTC
CASSPLQGSSSEQYF
>TRBV2|TRBJ1-2|.|.
TGTGCCAGCAGTTTGGACAGCCGGAACAATGGCAACACCTTC
CASSLDSRNNGNTF
>TRBV5-1|TRBJ1-3|.|few
TGCGCCAGCAGCCAGGACAGTTCAAGCTCTGGAAACACCATATATTTT
CASSQDSSSSGNTIYF
>TRBV11-3|TRBJ2-3|.|few
TGTGCCAGCAGCTTAGGGGGTCGCACAGATACGCAGTATTTT
CASSLGGRTDTQYF
>TRBV20-1|TRBJ2-2|TRBD2|few
TGCAGTGCTAGAGAAGGCAGCGGGAGGGCCGGCGGGGAGCTGTTTTTT
CSAREGSGRAGGELFF
>TRBV5-1|TRBJ2-1|TRBD2|.
TGCGCCAGCAAAGAGGGTAGCGGGAGGAATGAGCAGTTCTTC
CASKEGSGRNEQFF
>TRBV20-1|TRBJ2-6|TRBD2|.
TGCAGTGCTAGATCGCCAGGACTAGCTAGATTCTCTGGGGCCAACGTCCTGACTTTC
CSARSPGLARFSGANVLTF
>TRBV6-2/TRBV6-3|TRBJ2-7|.|.
TGTGCCAGCAGTCGGAATCACGAGCAGTACTTC
CASSRNHEQYF
>TRBV12-3/TRBV12-4|TRBJ1-2|.|.
TGTGCCAGCAGTTTCCCCGGGAGGGGGAACTATGGCTACACCTTC
CASSFPGRGNYGYTF
>TRBV30|TRBJ1-6|.|.
TGTGCCTGGAGTGCAGAAACAGGATATTCACCCCTCCACTTT
CAWSAETGYSPLHF
>TRBV7-9|TRBJ2-5|.|.
TGTGCCAGCAGCTTACAGCGCGGTAGAGGGACGGAGACCCAGTACTTC
CASSLQRGRGTETQYF
>TRBV7-6|TRBJ1-2|.|.
TGTGCCAGCAGCTTAGAGGCAGGAGGTGGTAACTATGGCTACACCTTC
CASSLEAGGGNYGYTF